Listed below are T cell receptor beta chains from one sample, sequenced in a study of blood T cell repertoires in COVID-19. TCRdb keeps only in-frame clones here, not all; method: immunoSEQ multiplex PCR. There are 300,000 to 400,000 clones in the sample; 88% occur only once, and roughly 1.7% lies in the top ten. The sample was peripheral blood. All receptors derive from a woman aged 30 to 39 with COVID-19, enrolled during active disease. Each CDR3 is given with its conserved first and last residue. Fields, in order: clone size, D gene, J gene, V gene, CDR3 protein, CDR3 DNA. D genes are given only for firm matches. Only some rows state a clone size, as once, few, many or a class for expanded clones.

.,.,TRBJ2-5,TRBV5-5,CASSLDPGHRETQYF,TGTGCCAGCAGCTTGGACCCGGGACACCGAGAGACCCAGTACTTC
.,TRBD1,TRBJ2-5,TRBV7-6,CASSQGQGYQETQYF,TGTGCCAGCAGCCAGGGACAGGGGTACCAAGAGACCCAGTACTTC
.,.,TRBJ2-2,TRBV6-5,CASRTDSPNTGELFF,TGTGCCAGCAGGACAGATTCCCCGAACACCGGGGAGCTGTTTTTT
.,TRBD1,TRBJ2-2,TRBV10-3,CAISGDRLYTGELFF,TGTGCCATCAGTGGGGACAGGCTTTACACCGGGGAGCTGTTTTTT
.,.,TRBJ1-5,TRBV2,CASSLLGGQPQHF,TGTGCCAGCAGCCTCCTCGGAGGGCAGCCCCAGCATTTT
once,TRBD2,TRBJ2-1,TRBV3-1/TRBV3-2,CASSPAGLAYYNEQFF,TGTGCCAGCAGCCCAGCAGGACTAGCCTACTACAATGAGCAGTTCTTC
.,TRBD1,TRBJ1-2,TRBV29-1,CSVGQGVNYGYTF,TGCAGCGTCGGACAGGGAGTGAACTATGGCTACACCTTC
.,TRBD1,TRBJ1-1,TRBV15,CATGKGQGISNTEAFF,TGTGCCACCGGGAAGGGACAGGGAATTTCGAACACTGAAGCTTTCTTT
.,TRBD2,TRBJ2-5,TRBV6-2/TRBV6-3,CASSYGLAGGSGQETQYF,TGTGCCAGCAGTTACGGACTAGCGGGGGGGTCGGGGCAAGAGACCCAGTACTTC
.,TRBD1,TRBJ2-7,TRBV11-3,CASSARDRGAYEQYF,TGTGCCAGCAGCGCCCGGGACAGGGGCGCCTACGAGCAGTACTTC
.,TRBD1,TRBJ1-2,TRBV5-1,CASSDQQGSGYTF,TGCGCCAGCAGCGACCAACAGGGGAGTGGCTACACCTTC
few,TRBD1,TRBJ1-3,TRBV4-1,CASSQSTGDSGNTIYF,TGCGCCAGCAGCCAATCTACAGGGGACTCTGGAAACACCATATATTTT
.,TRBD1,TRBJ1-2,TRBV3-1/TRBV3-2,CASSRGTGGAPGYTF,TGTGCCAGCAGCCGGGGGACAGGGGGCGCGCCTGGCTACACCTTC
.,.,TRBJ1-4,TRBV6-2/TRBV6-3,CASSYGPVGWEEKLFF,TGTGCCAGCAGTTACGGGCCGGTCGGATGGGAGGAAAAACTGTTTTTT
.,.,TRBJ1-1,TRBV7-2,CASSLRPAGKKNTEAFF,TGTGCCAGCAGCTTACGCCCGGCAGGGAAAAAGAACACTGAAGCTTTCTTT
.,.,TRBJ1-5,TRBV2,CASSEGRDQPQHF,TGTGCCAGCAGTGAAGGGAGGGATCAGCCCCAGCATTTT
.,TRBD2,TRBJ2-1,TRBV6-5,CASSYSIAGGLDEQFF,TGTGCCAGCAGTTACTCCATAGCGGGGGGGCTTGATGAGCAGTTCTTC
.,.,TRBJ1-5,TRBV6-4,CASIYSPEAQHF,TGTGCCAGCATTTACTCCCCCGAGGCCCAGCATTTT
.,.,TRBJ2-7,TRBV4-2,CASSHKREQYF,TGTGCCAGCAGCCATAAGCGAGAGCAGTATTTC
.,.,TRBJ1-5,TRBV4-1,CASSQDFQIWSNQPQHF,TGCGCCAGCAGCCAAGATTTTCAGATCTGGAGCAATCAGCCCCAGCATTTT
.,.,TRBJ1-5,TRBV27,CASSYREHQPQHF,TGTGCCAGCAGCTACAGGGAGCATCAGCCCCAGCATTTT
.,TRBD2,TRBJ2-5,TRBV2,CASSEERGPQETQYF,TGTGCCAGCAGTGAAGAGCGGGGGCCTCAAGAGACCCAGTACTTC
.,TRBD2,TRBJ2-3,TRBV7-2,CASSLGRGGGDTQYF,TGTGCCAGCAGCTTAGGCCGGGGGGGCGGGGATACGCAGTATTTT
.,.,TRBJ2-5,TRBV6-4,CASSKGAGAQETQYF,TGTGCCAGCTCAAAAGGGGCGGGGGCCCAAGAGACCCAGTACTTC
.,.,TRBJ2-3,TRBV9,CASSVRPQGTDTQYF,TGTGCCAGCAGCGTAAGGCCCCAGGGCACAGATACGCAGTATTTT
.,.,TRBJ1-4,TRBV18,CASSNDRPTTNEKLFF,TGTGCCAGCTCTAATGACAGGCCCACAACTAATGAAAAACTGTTTTTT
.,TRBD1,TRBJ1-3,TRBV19,CASSTDRGTGNTIYF,TGTGCCAGTAGTACGGACAGGGGGACTGGAAACACCATATATTTT
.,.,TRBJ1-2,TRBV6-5,CASSYSLNYGYTF,TGTGCCAGCAGTTACTCTCTCAACTATGGCTACACCTTC
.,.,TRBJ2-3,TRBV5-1,CASSLNWGASTDTQYF,TGCGCCAGCAGCTTGAACTGGGGAGCTAGCACAGATACGCAGTATTTT
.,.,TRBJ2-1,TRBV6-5,CASSATGQQFF,TGTGCCAGCAGCGCTACAGGGCAGCAGTTCTTC
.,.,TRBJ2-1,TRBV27,CASSTLESSYNEQFF,TGTGCCAGCAGTACCCTAGAGAGCTCCTACAATGAGCAGTTCTTC
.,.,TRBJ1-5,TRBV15,CATSRDNGGRQPQHF,TGTGCCACCAGCAGAGATAACGGGGGGCGTCAGCCCCAGCATTTT
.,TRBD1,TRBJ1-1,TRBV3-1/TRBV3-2,CASSRTGLTEAFF,TGTGCCAGCAGCCGGACAGGGCTAACTGAAGCTTTCTTT
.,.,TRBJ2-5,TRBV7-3,CASSLQGIGSETQYF,TGTGCCAGCAGCTTACAGGGTATTGGTAGTGAGACCCAGTACTTC
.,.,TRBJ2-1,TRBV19,CASSDPRVRSYNEQFF,TGTGCCAGTAGTGACCCCAGGGTCCGCTCCTACAATGAGCAGTTCTTC
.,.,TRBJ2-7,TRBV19,CASSISGGTAKRVYEQYF,TGTGCCAGTAGTATTTCTGGGGGGACAGCGAAGAGGGTATACGAGCAGTACTTC
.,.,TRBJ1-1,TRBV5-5,CASTWGGTGAFF,TGTGCCAGCACCTGGGGGGGGACCGGTGCTTTCTTT
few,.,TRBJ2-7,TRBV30,CAWSVGHSYEQYF,TGTGCCTGGAGTGTGGGACATAGTTACGAGCAGTACTTC
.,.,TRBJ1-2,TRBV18,CASSPETGGGYTF,TGTGCCAGCTCACCTGAGACAGGAGGTGGCTACACCTTC
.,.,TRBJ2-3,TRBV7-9,CASSHDMRGPGRDTQYF,TGTGCCAGCAGCCATGACATGCGGGGGCCTGGGAGAGATACGCAGTATTTT
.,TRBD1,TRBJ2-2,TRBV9,CASSIGTGTYTGELFF,TGTGCCAGCAGCATCGGGACAGGGACATACACCGGGGAGCTGTTTTTT
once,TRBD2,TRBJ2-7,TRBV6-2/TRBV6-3,CASSYESGGSGEQYF,TGTGCCAGCAGTTACGAGTCGGGGGGGTCTGGCGAGCAGTACTTC